Presented here are 3 T cell receptor beta chains from one specimen sequenced in a study of shared clonotypes between healthy human individuals. CD45RO-negative CD8 cells positively selected for CCR7 made up the naive population, which excluded terminally differentiated effector memory CD45RA+ cells. Clones were read by immunoSEQ multiplex PCR, and TCRdb kept only the in-frame ones, dropping some. This sample yields 600,000 or so clones, of which 95% to 98% are seen a single time; 0.3% belongs to the top ten. Material: naive CD8+ T cells sorted from blood. Every receptor here comes from a man aged 25-45 years in good health.

The CDR3 loop is CASSPGTAKETQYF. For the CDR3, the DNA is TGTGCCAGCAGCCCCGGGACAGCGAAAGAGACCCAGTACTTC. This rearrangement joins TRBV11-2 to TRBJ2-5; 7 bases are shared with TRBD1. Per germline, CDR1 SGHAT and CDR2 FQNNGV. This CDR3 spans 14 amino acids. Losses at the gene ends were 5 bases for V and 3 bases for J; bases not matched to a gene: 6.

The chain couples TRBV6-6 to TRBJ2-7, with TRBD1 matching 9 bases. The CDR3 covers 15 residues. V dropped 2 bases and J dropped 3; count of bases not matched to a gene: 5. Germline assignment: CDR1 MNHNY and CDR2 SVGAGI (reference sequence). The CDR3 reads CASSYADRGYYEQYF. Here the CDR3 DNA reads TGTGCCAGCAGTTACGCGGACAGGGGTTACTACGAGCAGTACTTC.

V usage is TRBV7-9 and J usage is TRBJ2-1, with D uncertain. The CDR3 loop spans 13 amino acids. Germline CDR1 and CDR2: SEHNR and FQNEAQ (reference sequence). Deletions cut 5 bases from V and 7 bases from J, with 12 bases between. The CDR3 loop reads CASSPTLGNEQFF. Written as DNA, the CDR3 is TGTGCCAGCAGCCCGACCCTAGGAAATGAGCAGTTCTTC.